This T cell receptor (beta chain) is from a study of blood T cells in healthy people across ages. Peripheral blood from each donor was collected in a volume of about 10 milliliters. On this clonotype itself: Its specificity is unknown.

It was with a sample-barcoded 5' primer and a J-beta primer mix that a second PCR of about 6 to 12 cycles was run. TCRdb reprocessed the 5' RACE reads via MiXCR and lists one record per CDR3 protein. The table shows under 850,000 distinct CDR3 sequences, with 35% to 40% occurring only once. This CDR3 spans 15 amino acids. Germline loops: CDR1 SGHTA, CDR2 FQGNSA. The V and J ends lost 2 bases and 8 bases respectively, with 17 bases between them. Study observations and caveats: Per million T cells, TCR beta diversity dropped roughly linearly as age increased.

V gene TRBV7-2 combines with J gene TRBJ2-3, with D tentatively TRBD1 or TRBD2 (6 bases each). Sequenced material: blood. This receptor was obtained from a young man in good health. The CDR3 DNA is TGTGCCAGCAGCTTAAGGGGGGTCGGGTTAGGTACGCAGTATTTT. Translating gives CASSLRGVGLGTQYF.